This T cell receptor (beta chain) was obtained from a study of blood T cell repertoires in COVID-19 (dated by TCRdb to the early 2020s). With respect to the entire study: Collaborator samples came from the United States, Italy and Spain and covered acute and convalescent phases of COVID-19. The prospective study material was composed of cDNA or gDNA derived from T cells, B-cell-depleted T cells, or PBMCs. Subjects who had been exposed to COVID-19, were actively infected with it, or had recovered from it provided the deeply sampled blood TCRbeta repertoires that made up the dataset. The repertoires were made available in a free public database intended to serve as a resource for research on the immune response to SARS-CoV-2. Samples came from the ongoing ImmuneRACE study (first 160 participants) plus 1,254 subjects from 6 global collaborators. Sample metadata almost always included a de-identified subject ID, COVID-19 status, age in years and sex. Where available, HLA class I and class II types were taken from metadata supplied by the sample provider and were not determined by assay-based typing. The full study reports these points: How much clinical and demographic metadata was included differed by source and by participant, and the metadata was provided uncurated.

TCRbeta CDR3 regions were amplified from genomic DNA by means of the immunoSEQ Assay, a bias-controlled multiplex PCR. In the source study's methods: The number of nucleated cells in each sample was estimated by amplification of reference gene primers within the assay. To quantify the absolute abundance of each unique TCRbeta CDR3 rearrangement, sequence reads were collapsed and filtered. For each sample, productive Simpson clonality was calculated as the square root of Simpson's diversity index across productive rearrangements. TCRdb stores this immuneACCESS table with in-frame sequences only. Part of the clones is absent; in the studies checked, under half of the shortfall reflects unresolved V genes, and no reason is known for the rest. V, J and clone size derive from that table, while D and trimming were established from the DNA sequence. This sample comprises roughly 170,000 clones, less than 85% of them detected only once. The ten largest clones represent more than 5.5% of the sample.

Including cysteine and phenylalanine, the CDR3 has 15 amino acids. Only CDR3 DNA remains: 45 bases, in frame from the first base. Trimming accounts for 7 bases at V and 7 bases at J, while the number of junction bases matched to no gene is 8. Taken from the germline V gene (reference sequence), the CDR1 and CDR2 loops are LNHDA and SQIVND. Details on this clone: The target of this receptor is not known. The input lacks base qualities; no much larger clone sits a single base away.

Whole blood was collected in K2EDTA tubes by collaborating institutions according to the institutions' own protocols. For TCRbeta analysis, collaborators shipped samples as frozen whole blood, isolated PBMCs, or DNA extracted from either of those sample types. Sequencing input: peripheral blood. The clonotype was recovered from a human donor in a cohort sampled during active COVID-19. The chain joins TRBV19 to TRBJ1-6, with 9 bases in between that match TRBD1. The DNA reads as follows: TGTGCCAGTAAGTCGGACAGGGGATGGAATTCACCCCTCCACTTT. Its product reads: CASKSDRGWNSPLHF.